This T cell receptor (beta chain) is drawn from a study of blood T cell repertoires in COVID-19. For the study at large: Spain, Italy and the United States supplied samples that represented acute and convalescent COVID-19. In each case, the material was cDNA or gDNA derived from T cells, B-cell-depleted T cells, or PBMCs.

As handled by the study authors: Counts of nucleated cells, estimated from reference gene primer amplification, were obtained. Here immunoSEQ multiplex PCR was the method, and the copy in TCRdb shows in-frame clones only, minus some. D and trimming come from the DNA, and the V and J calls and clone size come from that table. The sample yields fewer than 150,000 clones, around 88% seen once. J gave up 7 bases and V 3 bases, and 6 bases lay outside the gene matches. The CDR3 has 15 residues. Germline V gives CDR1 KGHSH, CDR2 LQKENI. The sequencing sample was made of peripheral blood. V and J are TRBV18 and TRBJ1-2; 12 nucleotides align to TRBD1. This receptor was identified in a human donor in a cohort sampled during active COVID-19. Written as DNA, the CDR3 is TGTGCCAGCTCACCTTCCGGGACAGGGGGCCTTGGCTACACCTTC. It yields the protein CASSPSGTGGLGYTF.